This T cell receptor beta chain was found in a study of CD8+CD57+ T cells in acquired aplastic anemia. Looking at the study overall: DNA recovered from sorted CD4+ and CD8+ cells had a mean of approximately 3 ug. Study-wide points: No significant patient-versus-control difference appeared in CD8+ Simpson's diversity. Found in both controls and patients were some 31 CD8+ CDR3 sequences.

Trimming left V 2 bases short and J 5 bases short, with 6 bases between. Germline CDR1 MNHEY, CDR2 SVGEGT. The CDR3 length is 12 residues. This clonotype was picked up many times. The target antigen is unknown. For CDR3 and TCR beta VDJ profiling, genomic DNA was the template used. Each CDR3 protein gets one entry after TCRdb re-called the reads with MiXCR. The sample has about 190,000 distinct CDR3 sequences, 50% to 75% seen once. This sequence originates from a human donor with severe aplastic anemia or a healthy control (not recorded which). This rearrangement joins TRBV6-2 or TRBV6-3 to TRBJ1-1; unclear D gene. Specimen: sorted CD4+, CD8+, or CD8+CD57+ T cells (not recorded which) from PBMCs. The CDR3 nucleotides read TGTGCCAGCAGTTACGCCCGGACTGAAGCTTTCTTT. Protein sequence: CASSYARTEAFF.